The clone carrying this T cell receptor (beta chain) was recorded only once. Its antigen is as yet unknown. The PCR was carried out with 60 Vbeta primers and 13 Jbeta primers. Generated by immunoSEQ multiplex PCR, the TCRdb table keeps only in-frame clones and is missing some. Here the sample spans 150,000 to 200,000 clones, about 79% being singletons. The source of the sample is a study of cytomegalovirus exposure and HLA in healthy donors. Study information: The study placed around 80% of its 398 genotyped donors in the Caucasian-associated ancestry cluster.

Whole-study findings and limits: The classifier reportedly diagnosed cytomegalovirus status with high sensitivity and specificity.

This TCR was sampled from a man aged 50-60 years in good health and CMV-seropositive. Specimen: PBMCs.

The DNA for the CDR3 is TGTGCCAGCGCCCGGGATGGCCCCTCCTACGAGCAGTACTTC. It is translated as CASARDGPSYEQYF. The chain is built from TRBV9 and TRBJ2-7; TRBD2 might be the D (5 bases). The CDR3 totals 14 residues. Germline loops: CDR1 SGDLS, CDR2 YYNGEE. V was cut by 7 bases and J by 0 bases, with 14 bases left in between.